A few counts support the clone carrying this TCR beta chain. Its matching antigen is unknown. The data derive from a study of T cell repertoires in cytomegalovirus infection. About the research overall: Indicated by public TCR beta signatures were CMV infection and matching HLA type.

Study-wide results and limits: Cumulative frequency (of public TCR beta family members) identified carriers of CMV plus the relevant HLA.

Each CDR3 protein is one row after TCRdb ran MiXCR on the reads. This repertoire shows hundreds of thousands of distinct CDR3 sequences, around 31% found once; its top ten account for about 20%. Looked up from germline, CDR1 is SEHNR and CDR2 is FQNEAQ (reference sequence). V was pared by 3 bases and J by 10 bases, with 4 bases of the junction left unmatched. The CDR3 runs 14 residues. The sample was cultured PBMCs, taken from culture after CMV antigen stimulation. The V and J genes are TRBV7-9 and TRBJ2-1; 12 bases agree with TRBD2. The source of this sequence is a human donor in good health (CMV status not recorded). Some clones in this sample may be carry-over from other donors' samples. For the CDR3, the DNA is TGTGCCAGCAGCTTTGGGACTAGCGGGCCCGAGCAGTTCTTC. It translates to CASSFGTSGPEQFF.